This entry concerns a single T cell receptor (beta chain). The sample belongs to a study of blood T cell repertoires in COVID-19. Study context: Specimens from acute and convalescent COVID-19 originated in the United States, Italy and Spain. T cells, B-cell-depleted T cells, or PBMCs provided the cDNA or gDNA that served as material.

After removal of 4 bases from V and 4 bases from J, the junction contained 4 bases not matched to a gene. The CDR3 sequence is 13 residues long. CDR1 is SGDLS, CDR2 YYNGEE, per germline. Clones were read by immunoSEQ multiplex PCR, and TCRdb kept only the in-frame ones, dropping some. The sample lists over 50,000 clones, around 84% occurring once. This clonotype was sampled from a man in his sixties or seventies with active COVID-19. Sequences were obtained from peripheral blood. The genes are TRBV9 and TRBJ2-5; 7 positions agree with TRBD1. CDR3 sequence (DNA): TGTGCCAGCAGCCTCAACAGGGGAGAGACCCAGTACTTC. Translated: CASSLNRGETQYF. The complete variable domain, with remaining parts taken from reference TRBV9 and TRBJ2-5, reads DSGVTQTPKHLITATGQRVTLRCSPRSGDLSVYWYQQSLDQGLQFLIQYYNGEERAKGNILERFSAQQFPDLHSELNLSSLELGDSALYFCASSLNRGETQYFGPGTRLLVL.